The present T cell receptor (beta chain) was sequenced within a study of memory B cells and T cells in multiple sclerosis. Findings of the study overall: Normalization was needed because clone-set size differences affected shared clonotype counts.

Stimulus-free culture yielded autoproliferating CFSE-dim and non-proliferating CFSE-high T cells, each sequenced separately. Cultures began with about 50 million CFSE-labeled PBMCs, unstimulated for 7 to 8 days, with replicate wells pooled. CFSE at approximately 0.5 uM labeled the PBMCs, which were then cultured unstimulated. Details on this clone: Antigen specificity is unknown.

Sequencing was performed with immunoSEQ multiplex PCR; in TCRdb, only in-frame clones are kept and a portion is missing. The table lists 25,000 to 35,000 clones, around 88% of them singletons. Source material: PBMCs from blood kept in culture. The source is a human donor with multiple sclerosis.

Here the CDR3 reads CASSIGGPHYGYTF. In nucleotides, the CDR3 is TGCGCCAGCAGCATTGGGGGACCTCACTATGGCTACACCTTC. This sequence joins TRBV5-1 and TRBJ1-2; tentative D call: TRBD1 (5 bases). V lost 4 bases to trimming and J lost 3 bases, with 13 bases between them. Germline values: CDR1 SGHRS, CDR2 YFSETQ. The CDR3 is 14 residues long.